This entry lists 10 T cell receptor beta chains sequenced from one sample in a study of T cell responses to AZD1222 COVID-19 vaccine. The repertoire was sequenced with immunoSEQ multiplex PCR; TCRdb's copy has only in-frame clones and lacks some. The sample contains more than 85,000 clones, over 75% of which appear only once. The specimen comprised peripheral blood, sampled on day 0 of AZD1222 vaccination. All receptors derive from an adult in good health.

J is TRBJ2-1 and V is TRBV27, with TRBD2 matching over 8 bases. This CDR3 spans 14 amino acids. Germline CDR1 and CDR2: MNHEY and SMNVEV (reference sequence). Losses at the gene ends were 9 bases for V and 1 base for J; bases not matched to a gene: 5. The CDR3 here is CASSREGSYNEQFF. The CDR3 DNA sequence: TGTGCCAGTTCCCGGGAGGGGTCCTACAATGAGCAGTTCTTC.

The chain carries TRBV28 and TRBJ1-3; TRBD1 aligns across 10 bases. The CDR3 extends over 15 amino acids. Germline V CDR1 and CDR2: MDHEN, SYDVKM. Unmatched junction bases numbered 4, after V lost 5 bases and J lost 3 bases. CDR3 in amino acids: CASSPRDRGGNTIYF. The CDR3 DNA follows: TGTGCCAGCAGTCCAAGGGACAGGGGTGGAAACACCATATATTTT.

This chain connects TRBV7-3 to TRBJ2-7; the match to TRBD1 covers 9 bases. The germline CDR1 and CDR2 sequences are SGHTA and FQGTGA. J gave up 9 bases and V 4 bases, and 16 bases lay outside the gene matches. The CDR3 covers 16 residues. The DNA of the CDR3 is TGTGCCAGCAGCTCCGGGACAGGGAGTGGGGGACTGGGGCAGTACTTC. Protein sequence: CASSSGTGSGGLGQYF.

This chain joins TRBV5-6 and TRBJ1-5, with 11 bases aligning to TRBD1. V lost 0 bases to trimming and J lost 11 bases; unmatched junction nucleotides: 4. Germline V gene lookup returns CDR1 SGHDT and CDR2 YYEEEE. The CDR3 length is 14 residues. CDR3 sequence reads: CASSLGTGGLSQHF. The CDR3 nucleotides read TGTGCCAGCAGCTTGGGGACAGGGGGCTTGTCCCAGCATTTT.

This clone occurred a few times. The rearrangement uses TRBV15 and TRBJ2-7; D not resolved. Germline assignment: CDR1 LNHNV and CDR2 YYDKDF (reference sequence). V was cut by 0 bases and J by 2 bases, with 8 bases left in between. The CDR3 consists of 14 residues. The CDR3 DNA follows: TGTGCCACCAGCAGAGATAAAGGACCCTACGAGCAGTACTTC. Its translation is CATSRDKGPYEQYF. Complete variable domain (other parts from reference TRBV15 and TRBJ2-7): DAMVIQNPRYQVTQFGKPVTLSCSQTLNHNVMYWYQQKSSQAPKLLFHYYDKDFNNEADTPDNFQSRRPNTSFCFLDIRSPGLGDTAMYLCATSRDKGPYEQYFGPGTRLTVT.

The chain joins TRBV5-1 to TRBJ2-7, with D unresolved. Germline assignment: CDR1 SGHRS and CDR2 YFSETQ. The germline V and J ends were trimmed by 0 bases and 1 base, with 14 bases remaining between them. The CDR3 is 16 amino acids. CDR3 residues: CASSLGWFQSSYEQYF. In DNA, the CDR3 is TGCGCCAGCAGCTTGGGGTGGTTCCAATCTTCCTACGAGCAGTACTTC.

V usage is TRBV19 and J usage is TRBJ1-1; D is ambiguous. V gave up 4 bases and J gave up 11 bases, with 14 bases separating them. The CDR3 runs 12 residues. Germline loops: CDR1 LNHDA, CDR2 SQIVND (reference sequence). CDR3 bases: TGTGCCAGTAGTACTAGACAAGCTGGGGCTTTCTTT. Translation: CASSTRQAGAFF.

The chain recombines TRBV6-1 with TRBJ2-7; D not certain. The CDR3 spans 14 residues. The germline V gene has CDR1 MNHNS and CDR2 SASEGT. V dropped 7 bases and J dropped 0 bases, with 13 bases sitting between them. CDR3 sequence reads: CASTRRASSYEQYF. The CDR3 region has the DNA TGTGCCAGCACCCGGAGAGCGAGCTCCTACGAGCAGTACTTC.

The V call is TRBV6-8, the J call TRBJ1-6; D might be TRBD1 (6 bases). Between the trimmed V and J ends, which lost 10 bases and 6 bases, there was a span of 13 bases. The CDR3 length is 13 residues. Germline loops: CDR1 MNHGY, CDR2 SAAAGT. The DNA of the CDR3 is TGTGCCACCGACAGGACAGTTAATTCACCCCTCCACTTT. Residues: CATDRTVNSPLHF.

The chain is built from TRBV25-1 and TRBJ1-1; 8 bases match TRBD1. Losses at the gene ends were 4 bases for V and 5 bases for J; bases not matched to a gene: 0. Germline V CDR1 and CDR2: MGHDK, SYGVNS. The CDR3 runs 12 residues. The CDR3 loop is CASSGDRTEAFF. CDR3 sequence (DNA): TGTGCCAGCAGTGGGGACAGGACTGAAGCTTTCTTT.